This T cell receptor beta chain was observed in a study of PD-L1 blockade in urothelial cancer. Study results and limitations: Better progression-free and overall survival followed lower pretreatment blood clonality.

Profiling relied on immunoSEQ multiplex PCR, and the TCRdb table lists in-frame clones only, not all of them. The sample lists 100,000 to 150,000 clones, 86% seen once, with 2% to 3% in the top ten. As to time point: peripheral blood 6 weeks after treatment start. The V gene's germline CDR1 is KGHSH and CDR2 LQKENI. This CDR3 has 16 residues. With 3 bases clipped from V and 4 bases from J, the junction kept 7 bases outside the gene matches. Points on this clone: Its matching antigen is unknown.

This clonotype was obtained from a man aged 45-60 years with urothelial cancer. The sequenced sample was PBMCs, obtained around atezolizumab (anti-PD-L1) treatment. The chain couples TRBV18 to TRBJ1-5, with TRBD1 identical over 9 bases. CDR3 loop: CASSPTTGGRNQPQHF. The CDR3 coding sequence is TGTGCCAGCTCACCGACTACAGGGGGCCGTAATCAGCCCCAGCATTTT.